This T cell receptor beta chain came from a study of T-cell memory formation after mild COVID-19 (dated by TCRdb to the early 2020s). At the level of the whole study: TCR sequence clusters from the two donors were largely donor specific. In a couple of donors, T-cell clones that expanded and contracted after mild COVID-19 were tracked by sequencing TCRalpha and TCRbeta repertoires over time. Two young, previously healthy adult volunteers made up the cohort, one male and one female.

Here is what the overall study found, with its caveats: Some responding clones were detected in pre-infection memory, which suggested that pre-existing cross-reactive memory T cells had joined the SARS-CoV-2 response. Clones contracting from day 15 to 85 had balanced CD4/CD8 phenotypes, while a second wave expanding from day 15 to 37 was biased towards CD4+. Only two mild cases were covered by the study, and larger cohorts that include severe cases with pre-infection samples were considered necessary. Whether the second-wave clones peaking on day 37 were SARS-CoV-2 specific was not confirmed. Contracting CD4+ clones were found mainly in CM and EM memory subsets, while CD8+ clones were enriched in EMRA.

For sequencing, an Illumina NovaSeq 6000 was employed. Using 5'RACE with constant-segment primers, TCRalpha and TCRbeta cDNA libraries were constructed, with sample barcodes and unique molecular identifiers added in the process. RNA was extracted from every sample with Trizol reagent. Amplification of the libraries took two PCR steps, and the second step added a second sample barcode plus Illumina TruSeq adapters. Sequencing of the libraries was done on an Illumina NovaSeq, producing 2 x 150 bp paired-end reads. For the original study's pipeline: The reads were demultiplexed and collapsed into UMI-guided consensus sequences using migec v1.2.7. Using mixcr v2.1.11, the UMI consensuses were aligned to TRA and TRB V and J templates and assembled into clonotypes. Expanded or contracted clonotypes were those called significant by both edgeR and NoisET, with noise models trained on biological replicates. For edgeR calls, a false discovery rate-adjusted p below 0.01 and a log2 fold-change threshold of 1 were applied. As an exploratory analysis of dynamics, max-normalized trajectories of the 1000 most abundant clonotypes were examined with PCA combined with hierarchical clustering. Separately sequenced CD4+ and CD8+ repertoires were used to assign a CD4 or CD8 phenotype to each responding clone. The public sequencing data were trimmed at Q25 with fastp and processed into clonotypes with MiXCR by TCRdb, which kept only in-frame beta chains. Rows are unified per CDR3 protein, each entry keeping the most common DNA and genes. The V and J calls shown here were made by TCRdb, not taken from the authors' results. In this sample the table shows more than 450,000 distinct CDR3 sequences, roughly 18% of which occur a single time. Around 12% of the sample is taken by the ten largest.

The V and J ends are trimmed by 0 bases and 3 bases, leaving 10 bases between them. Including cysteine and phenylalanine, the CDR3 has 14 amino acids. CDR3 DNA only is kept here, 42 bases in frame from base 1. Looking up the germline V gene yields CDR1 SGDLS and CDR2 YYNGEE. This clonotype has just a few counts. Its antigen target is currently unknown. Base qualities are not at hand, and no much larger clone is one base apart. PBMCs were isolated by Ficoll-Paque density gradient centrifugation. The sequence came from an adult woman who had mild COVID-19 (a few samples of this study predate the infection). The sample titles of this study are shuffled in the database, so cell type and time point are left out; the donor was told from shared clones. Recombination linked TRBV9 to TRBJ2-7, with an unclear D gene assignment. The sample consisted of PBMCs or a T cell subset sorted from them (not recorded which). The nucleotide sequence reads TGTGCCAGCAGCGTAGATAACCGCTTCTACGAGCAGTACTTC. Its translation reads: CASSVDNRFYEQYF.